A selection of T cell receptor beta chains follows, all from one sample in a study of CD8+CD57+ T cells in acquired aplastic anemia. In TCRdb, the reads were re-called with MiXCR into one record per CDR3 protein. This sample has roughly 150,000 distinct CDR3 sequences, with 47% found just once. Sequences were obtained from sorted CD4+, CD8+, or CD8+CD57+ T cells (not recorded which) from PBMCs. The receptors here all came from a human donor with aplastic anemia. CDR3s include the opening cysteine and the closing phenylalanine or tryptophan. The D gene is left open where the match is weak. Size is stated for part of the rows, as once, few or many counts, or as a class when the clone is expanded.

NA	TRBV25-1	NA	TRBJ2-7	CASSPIQERPYEQYF	TGTGCCAGCAGTCCAATTCAGGAGCGCCCCTACGAGCAGTACTTC
many	TRBV28	NA	TRBJ1-2	CASSPGQSGFRGYTF	TGTGCCAGCAGTCCTGGACAGTCCGGTTTTCGTGGCTACACCTTC
few	TRBV9	NA	TRBJ1-6	CASSVPDSPLHF	TGTGCCAGCAGCGTGCCGGATTCACCCCTCCACTTT
NA	TRBV20-1	TRBD1	TRBJ2-2	CSARDGTGVTGELFF	TGCAGTGCTAGAGATGGGACAGGGGTCACCGGGGAGCTGTTTTTT
NA	TRBV27	NA	TRBJ2-3	CASSPDPRLDLVAQYF	TGTGCCAGCAGTCCGGACCCCCGACTAGACCTCGTAGCGCAGTATTTT
NA	TRBV3-1	NA	TRBJ1-3	CASSHLDGGTIYF	TGTGCCAGCAGCCATTTGGACGGAGGCACCATATATTTT
many	TRBV20-1	NA	TRBJ2-5	CSAKKGSGPQETQYF	TGCAGTGCTAAAAAAGGCAGCGGGCCACAAGAGACCCAGTACTTC
once	TRBV2	NA	TRBJ2-7	CASSELGTALLEQYF	TGTGCCAGCAGTGAATTGGGTACCGCGTTGCTAGAGCAGTACTTC
many	TRBV30	TRBD2	TRBJ2-7	CAWSVGGSSYEQYF	TGTGCCTGGAGTGTAGGCGGGAGCTCCTACGAGCAGTACTTC
NA	TRBV2	NA	TRBJ2-7	CASSEAQTTLGELNEQYF	TGTGCCAGCAGTGAAGCCCAAACTACATTAGGGGAATTGAACGAGCAGTACTTC
NA	TRBV11-3	NA	TRBJ1-5	CASSSNRMLQPQHF	TGTGCCAGCAGCTCTAACAGGATGCTACAGCCCCAGCATTTT
NA	TRBV6-2/TRBV6-3	NA	TRBJ2-5	CASKLGRGSFWVTETQYF	TGTGCCAGCAAGCTCGGCAGGGGCTCCTTCTGGGTAACGGAGACCCAGTACTTC
many	TRBV29-1	TRBD1	TRBJ1-2	CSVGTETVGYTF	TGCAGCGTGGGGACAGAAACCGTAGGCTACACCTTC
NA	TRBV10-3	NA	TRBJ1-2	CAIRIYGTHNSNYGYTF	TGTGCCATCAGGATCTACGGGACACATAATAGCAACTATGGCTACACCTTC
NA	TRBV5-4	NA	TRBJ1-2	CASSLDTGTWGYTF	TGTGCCAGCAGCCTAGATACAGGGACGTGGGGCTACACCTTC
many	TRBV6-5	NA	TRBJ1-2	CASSYDGTRNYGYTF	TGTGCCAGCAGTTACGATGGTACCAGGAACTATGGCTACACCTTC
few	TRBV12-3/TRBV12-4	TRBD1	TRBJ1-1	CASRTRMGSNRGDTEAFF	TGTGCCAGCAGAACACGAATGGGGTCGAACAGGGGGGACACTGAAGCTTTCTTT
NA	TRBV24-1	TRBD1	TRBJ2-7	CATSDGRGRNEQYF	TGTGCCACCAGTGACGGCAGGGGGCGGAACGAGCAGTACTTC
many	TRBV20-1	TRBD1	TRBJ1-2	CRAIRGTENYGYTF	TGCAGGGCCATAAGGGGGACAGAGAATTATGGCTACACCTTC
many	TRBV19	TRBD1	TRBJ2-2	CASTPRTGPNTGELFF	TGTGCCAGTACCCCAAGGACAGGGCCGAACACCGGGGAGCTGTTTTTT
many	TRBV19	NA	TRBJ2-1	CASNQAYNEQFF	TGTGCCAGTAACCAGGCCTACAATGAGCAGTTCTTC
many	TRBV29-1	NA	TRBJ2-5	CSVADPSAPTLGETQYF	TGCAGCGTAGCCGATCCTAGCGCCCCTACTCTGGGGGAGACCCAGTACTTC
NA	TRBV6-5	TRBD2	TRBJ2-7	CASNLPLAGGPNEQYF	TGTGCCAGCAATTTACCCCTAGCGGGAGGTCCCAACGAGCAGTACTTC
few	TRBV20-1	NA	TRBJ2-1	CSATRGGGHNEQFF	TGCAGTGCTACTCGGGGTGGGGGGCACAATGAGCAGTTCTTC
many	TRBV5-1	NA	TRBJ2-1	CASSLEGRVVDEQFF	TGCGCCAGCAGCTTGGAGGGGCGTGTCGTCGATGAGCAGTTCTTC
NA	TRBV9	NA	TRBJ1-3	CASSLRWGGSSGTTIYF	TGTGCCAGCAGCTTGAGGTGGGGGGGAAGCTCTGGAACCACCATATATTTT
few	TRBV19	NA	TRBJ2-3	CASSVRDRSTDTQYF	TGTGCCAGCAGTGTCCGGGACCGGAGCACAGATACGCAGTATTTT
many	TRBV12-3/TRBV12-4	TRBD1	TRBJ1-2	CASSSGDRAGYTF	TGTGCCAGCAGTTCCGGCGACAGGGCTGGCTACACCTTC
NA	TRBV5-4	TRBD2	TRBJ2-1	CASSEGGESYNEQFF	TGTGCCAGCAGTGAGGGAGGGGAGTCCTACAATGAGCAGTTCTTC
NA	TRBV15	NA	TRBJ1-1	CATSREGPWEAFF	TGTGCCACCAGCAGAGAGGGCCCGTGGGAAGCTTTCTTT
once	TRBV5-1	NA	TRBJ2-7	CASSLREPPYEQYF	TGCGCCAGCAGCCTCCGAGAGCCCCCCTACGAGCAGTACTTC
many	TRBV20-1	NA	TRBJ1-5	CSARGGPGGFSNQPQHF	TGCAGTGCTAGGGGGGGCCCGGGGGGTTTCAGCAATCAGCCCCAGCATTTT
many	TRBV5-1	NA	TRBJ2-5	CASSLGLEGETQYF	TGCGCCAGCAGCTTGGGACTCGAGGGAGAGACCCAGTACTTC
NA	TRBV7-3	NA	TRBJ1-1	CASSLTPRGETEAFF	TGTGCTAGCAGCTTAACCCCCCGGGGGGAGACTGAAGCTTTCTTT
many	TRBV12-3/TRBV12-4	NA	TRBJ2-7	CASSFIGYEQYF	TGTGCCAGCAGTTTTATCGGCTACGAGCAGTACTTC
many	TRBV12-3/TRBV12-4	TRBD1	TRBJ2-2	CASSPRDSLNTGELFF	TGTGCCAGCAGCCCTCGGGACAGCCTCAACACCGGGGAGCTGTTTTTT